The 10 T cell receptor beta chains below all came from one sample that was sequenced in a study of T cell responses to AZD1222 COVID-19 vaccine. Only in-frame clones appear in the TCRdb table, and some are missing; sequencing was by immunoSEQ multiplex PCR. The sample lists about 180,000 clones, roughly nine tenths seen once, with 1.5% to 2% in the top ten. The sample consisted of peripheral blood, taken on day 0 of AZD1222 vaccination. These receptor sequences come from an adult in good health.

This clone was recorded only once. This chain's CDR3 is CASSQDRGGRETQYF. In DNA form, the CDR3 reads TGCGCCAGCAGCCAAGATCGGGGGGGCAGGGAGACCCAGTACTTC. The chain has TRBV4-3 and TRBJ2-5, with TRBD2 matching over 8 bases. Germline V gene data show CDR1 as LGHNA and CDR2 as YSLEER. Trimming cost V 0 bases and J 5 bases; bases outside gene matches: 5. CDR3 length: 15 residues.

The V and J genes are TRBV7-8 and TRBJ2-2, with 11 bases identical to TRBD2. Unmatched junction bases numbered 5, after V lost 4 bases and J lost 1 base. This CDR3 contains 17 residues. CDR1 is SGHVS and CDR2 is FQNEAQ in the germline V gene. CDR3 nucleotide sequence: TGTGCCAGCAGCTCACCGGGACTAGCGGTGAACACCGGGGAGCTGTTTTTT. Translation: CASSSPGLAVNTGELFF.

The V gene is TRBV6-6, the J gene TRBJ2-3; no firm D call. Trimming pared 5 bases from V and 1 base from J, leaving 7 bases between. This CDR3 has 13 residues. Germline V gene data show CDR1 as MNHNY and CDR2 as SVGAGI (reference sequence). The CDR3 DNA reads TGTGCCAGCAGTATTTTAGGCACAGATACGCAGTATTTT. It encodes CASSILGTDTQYF.

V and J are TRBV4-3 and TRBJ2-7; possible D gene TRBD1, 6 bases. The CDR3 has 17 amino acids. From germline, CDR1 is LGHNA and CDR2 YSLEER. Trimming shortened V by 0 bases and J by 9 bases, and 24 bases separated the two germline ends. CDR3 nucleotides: TGCGCCAGCAGCCAAGATCTTGGGGGCGCCGACTCCCGGGTGCAGTACTTC. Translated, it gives CASSQDLGGADSRVQYF.

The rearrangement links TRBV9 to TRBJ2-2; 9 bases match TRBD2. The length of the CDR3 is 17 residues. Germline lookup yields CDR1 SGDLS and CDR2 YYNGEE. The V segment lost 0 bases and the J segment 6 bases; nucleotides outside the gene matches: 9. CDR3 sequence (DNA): TGTGCCAGCAGCGTAGCCCCCAGCGGGGGGAAGGCCGGGGAGCTGTTTTTT. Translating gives CASSVAPSGGKAGELFF.

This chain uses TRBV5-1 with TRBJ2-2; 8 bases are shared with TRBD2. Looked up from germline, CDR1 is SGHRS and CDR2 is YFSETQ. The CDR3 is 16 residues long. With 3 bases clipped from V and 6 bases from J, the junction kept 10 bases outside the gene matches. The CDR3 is CASSYGLATRSGELFF. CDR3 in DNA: TGCGCCAGCAGCTATGGACTAGCAACCCGTTCCGGGGAGCTGTTTTTT.

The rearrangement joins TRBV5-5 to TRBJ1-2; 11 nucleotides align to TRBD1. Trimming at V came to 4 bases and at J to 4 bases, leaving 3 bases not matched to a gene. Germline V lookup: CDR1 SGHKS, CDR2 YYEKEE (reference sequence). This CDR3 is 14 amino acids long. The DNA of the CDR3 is TGTGCCAGCAGCCGGACAGGGGGCAGCTATGGCTACACCTTC. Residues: CASSRTGGSYGYTF.

The CDR3 DNA sequence: TGTGCCAGTAGTATAGTACCCATGACAGGGGAAGGAAGATTCAATCAGCCCCAGCATTTT. It translates to CASSIVPMTGEGRFNQPQHF. The chain has TRBV19 and TRBJ1-5; 8 bases fit TRBD1. The germline CDR1 and CDR2 sequences are LNHDA and SQIVND (reference sequence). Trimming took 1 base from V and 3 from J; bases not matched to a gene: 17. This CDR3 has 20 residues.

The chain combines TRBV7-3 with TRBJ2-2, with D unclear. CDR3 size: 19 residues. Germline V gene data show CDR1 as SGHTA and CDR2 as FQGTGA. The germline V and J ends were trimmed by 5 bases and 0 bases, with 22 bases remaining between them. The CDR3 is CASSPRVEWRFSNTGELFF. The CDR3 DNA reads TGTGCCAGCAGCCCTCGGGTTGAATGGCGGTTTTCGAACACCGGGGAGCTGTTTTTT.

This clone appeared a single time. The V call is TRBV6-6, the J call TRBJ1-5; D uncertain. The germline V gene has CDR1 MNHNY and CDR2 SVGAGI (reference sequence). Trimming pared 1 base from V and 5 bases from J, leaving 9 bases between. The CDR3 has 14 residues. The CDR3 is CASSYLVADQPQHF. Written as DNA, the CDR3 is TGTGCCAGCAGTTACTTGGTTGCGGATCAGCCCCAGCATTTT.